The rows below give T cell receptor beta chains drawn from one sample of a study of T cell clones after liver transplantation. Measured with immunoSEQ multiplex PCR; TCRdb has only the in-frame clones, and not every one. The repertoire holds over 100,000 clones, with roughly four fifths as singletons. This material consisted of CD4+ T cells from blood, taken before liver transplant. The receptors here all came from a human donor who received a liver transplant. CDR3s include the opening cysteine and the closing phenylalanine or tryptophan. D genes are given only for firm matches. Only part of the rows carry a size: once, few, many, or a class if the clone is expanded.

D gene	clone size	V gene	J gene	CDR3 DNA	CDR3 protein
NA	NA	TRBV11-2	TRBJ1-5	TGTGCCAGCAGCTTAGACAGAGATCAGCCCCAGCATTTT	CASSLDRDQPQHF
NA	few	TRBV7-9	TRBJ2-3	TGTGCCAGCAGCCCCTCGGGGGCAGATACGCAGTATTTT	CASSPSGADTQYF
NA	few	TRBV2	TRBJ2-3	TGTGCCAGCAGCCCCGGAGGGGATACGCAGTATTTT	CASSPGGDTQYF
TRBD1	NA	TRBV29-1	TRBJ2-5	TGCAGCGTTGGACAGGGTAGGGAGACCCAGTACTTC	CSVGQGRETQYF
NA	NA	TRBV6-1	TRBJ1-1	TGTGCCAGCAGCTCTGGTGGGGGGGTGAACACTGAAGCTTTCTTT	CASSSGGGVNTEAFF
NA	NA	TRBV14	TRBJ1-1	TGTGCCAGCAGCCAAATGACCGGGATTAGCACTGAAGCTTTCTTT	CASSQMTGISTEAFF
TRBD1	NA	TRBV10-3	TRBJ2-1	TGTGCCATCAGTATCCCCCAGGGGGCGGGTGAGCAGTTCTTC	CAISIPQGAGEQFF
NA	NA	TRBV4-1	TRBJ1-4	TGCGCCAGCAGCCTGACAGGTACAACTAATGAAAAACTGTTTTTT	CASSLTGTTNEKLFF
TRBD1	few	TRBV6-1	TRBJ2-5	TGTGCCAGCGAGAACATGGGGACAGGCCAAGAGACCCAGTACTTC	CASENMGTGQETQYF
TRBD1	few	TRBV11-3	TRBJ2-2	TGTGCCAGCAGCTCCACAGGGGTTTCCACCGGGGAGCTGTTTTTT	CASSSTGVSTGELFF
NA	NA	TRBV7-2	TRBJ2-5	TGTGCCAGCAGCTTAGACGGCCGTACCCAAGAGACCCAGTACTTC	CASSLDGRTQETQYF
NA	NA	TRBV7-6	TRBJ2-5	TGTGCCAGCAGCCTCAACAGGGCCGGAGAGACCCAGTACTTC	CASSLNRAGETQYF
NA	many	TRBV29-1	TRBJ1-2	TGCAGCGTTGTAGGGAGAACCTATGGCTACACCTTC	CSVVGRTYGYTF
NA	NA	TRBV30	TRBJ2-7	TGTGCCTGGCGAAGGGGGGGGCACCCTGAATACGAGCAGTACTTC	CAWRRGGHPEYEQYF
NA	NA	TRBV11-3	TRBJ2-3	TGTGCCAGCAGCTCAGCAGACAGGTTCACAGATACGCAGTATTTT	CASSSADRFTDTQYF
NA	NA	TRBV7-2	TRBJ1-1	TGTGCCAGCAGCCCAAGTACCAGAGAAGCTTTCTTT	CASSPSTREAFF
TRBD2	NA	TRBV18	TRBJ2-5	TGTGCCAGCTCACCATTGGCTAGCGGGCAAGAGACCCAGTACTTC	CASSPLASGQETQYF
NA	once	TRBV13	TRBJ2-1	TGTGCCAGCAGCGACGGGACTCCATACAATGAGCAGTTCTTC	CASSDGTPYNEQFF
NA	NA	TRBV7-2	TRBJ2-5	TGTGCCAGCAGCTTAGCGGGGAGGAAAGAGACCCAGTACTTC	CASSLAGRKETQYF
NA	NA	TRBV5-1	TRBJ2-7	TGCGCCAGCAGCTTGGGCTGGGGCGTACGGAAGAGCTCCTACGAGCAGTACTTC	CASSLGWGVRKSSYEQYF
TRBD2	NA	TRBV5-8	TRBJ2-3	TGTGCCAGCAGCCCGGGACTAGCGGATAGCACAGATACGCAGTATTTT	CASSPGLADSTDTQYF
NA	NA	TRBV7-2	TRBJ2-2	TGTGCCAGCAGCACCCAGCGGGTTCTCACCGGGGAGCTGTTTTTT	CASSTQRVLTGELFF
TRBD1	NA	TRBV30	TRBJ1-1	TGTGCCTGGAGTGTACTGGGACAGGGGATCCACACTGAAGCTTTCTTT	CAWSVLGQGIHTEAFF
NA	NA	TRBV28	TRBJ1-2	TGTGCCAGCAGTCCAACAGGGACTGGCTACACCTTC	CASSPTGTGYTF
TRBD2	NA	TRBV7-9	TRBJ2-1	TGTGCCAGCAGCCCGCGGACTAGCGGGAGCCAAGGGCACAATGAGCAGTTCTTC	CASSPRTSGSQGHNEQFF
TRBD2	NA	TRBV4-2	TRBJ2-7	TGTGCCAGCAGCCGCAGTCTAGCGGGAGGACCTAACTACGAGCAGTACTTC	CASSRSLAGGPNYEQYF
NA	NA	TRBV7-6	TRBJ2-1	TGTGCCAGCAGCTTAGTGAATGAGCAGTTCTTC	CASSLVNEQFF
NA	NA	TRBV7-9	TRBJ2-7	TGTGCCAGCAGCCTCGGACTGAACTCCTACGAGCAGTACTTC	CASSLGLNSYEQYF
NA	NA	TRBV12-5	TRBJ2-2	TGTGCTAGTGGTTTGATGCCGCGGTCGGGGGAGCTGTTTTTT	CASGLMPRSGELFF
NA	NA	TRBV6-1	TRBJ2-7	TGTGCCAGCAGTACACCCGCAGGGGCGGAGTACTTC	CASSTPAGAEYF
TRBD2	NA	TRBV25-1	TRBJ2-1	TGTGCCAGCAGTGCCGACCATAGCGGGAACCCCTACAATGAGCAGTTCTTC	CASSADHSGNPYNEQFF
NA	NA	TRBV5-1	TRBJ2-3	TGCGCCAGCAGCTTGCAGTTACCCACAGATACGCAGTATTTT	CASSLQLPTDTQYF
TRBD2	NA	TRBV2	TRBJ2-7	TGTGCCAGCAGTTGGGGACTAGGAGACGAGCAGTACTTC	CASSWGLGDEQYF
TRBD1	NA	TRBV10-1	TRBJ2-1	TGCGCCAGCAGTGAGTCGCATAGCAGGGGGCCAGCTTACAATGAGCAGTTCTTC	CASSESHSRGPAYNEQFF
NA	NA	TRBV6-4	TRBJ2-3	TGTGCCAGCAGGGACGGGAAAACGCAGTATTTT	CASRDGKTQYF
NA	NA	TRBV6-1	TRBJ2-1	TGTGCCAGCAGTGGAGGGACGGTGACTAGAATTGGGCAGTTCTTC	CASSGGTVTRIGQFF
NA	NA	TRBV9	TRBJ1-2	TGTGCCAGCAGCGTAGACGGCAGGGCGGGATATGGCTACACCTTC	CASSVDGRAGYGYTF
TRBD1	NA	TRBV18	TRBJ2-7	TGTGCCAGCTCACCCCGCGGGCAGGGGGCGGCCGAGCAGTACTTC	CASSPRGQGAAEQYF
NA	few	TRBV2	TRBJ1-5	TGTGCCAGCAGTAGACAGCCTAGCAATCAGCCCCAGCATTTT	CASSRQPSNQPQHF
TRBD2	NA	TRBV6-4	TRBJ2-3	TGTGCCAGCAGTCCGACTAGCGGGGGAAGCACAGATACGCAGTATTTT	CASSPTSGGSTDTQYF
NA	NA	TRBV6-5	TRBJ1-5	TGTGCCAGCAGTAGAAGGACAGATAGCAATCAGCCCCAGCATTTT	CASSRRTDSNQPQHF
NA	few	TRBV27	TRBJ2-7	TGTGCCAGCACGGGGAACGAGGCCGAGCAGTACTTC	CASTGNEAEQYF
NA	NA	TRBV6-5	TRBJ1-3	TGTGCCAGCAGTTACTCGAGAAGGATCTCTGGAAACACCATATATTTT	CASSYSRRISGNTIYF
NA	NA	TRBV5-1	TRBJ2-3	TGCGCCAGCAGCCCAGGGGTTAAGACAGGAACAGATACGCAGTATTTT	CASSPGVKTGTDTQYF
NA	NA	TRBV21-1	TRBJ2-2	TGTGCCAGCAGCAAAGTCCCATTATCAAACACCGGGGAGCTGTTTTTT	CASSKVPLSNTGELFF
NA	once	TRBV10-2	TRBJ2-7	TGCGCCAGCAGTGAAGAAAGGAGGGCCGGTTACGAGCAGTACTTC	CASSEERRAGYEQYF
NA	NA	TRBV28	TRBJ2-3	TGTGCCAGCAGTTTTCGGCGGGATACGCAGTATTTT	CASSFRRDTQYF
NA	NA	TRBV2	TRBJ1-6	TGTGCCAGCAGCGAGTCCACAGGGATAGGTTCACCCCTCCACTTT	CASSESTGIGSPLHF
NA	NA	TRBV5-1	TRBJ2-7	TGCGCCAGCAGCCGTGACCAGGTTCCCTACGAGCAGTACTTC	CASSRDQVPYEQYF
NA	NA	TRBV11-2	TRBJ2-7	TGTGCCAGCAGCTTAGATCTCAGACACCTCTACGAGCAGTACTTC	CASSLDLRHLYEQYF
TRBD2	NA	TRBV6-5	TRBJ2-7	TGTGCCGCGGGGGTCTACGAGCAGTACTTC	CAAGVYEQYF
NA	NA	TRBV27	TRBJ2-7	TGTGCCAGCAGACAAACAGCGACCTACGAGCAGTACTTC	CASRQTATYEQYF
NA	NA	TRBV19	TRBJ2-7	TGTGCCAGTAGTATAGGACATGTTTCCTACGAGCAGTACTTC	CASSIGHVSYEQYF
NA	NA	TRBV7-9	TRBJ2-3	TGTGCCAGCAGCCAGGGGGGGCGCATTACAGATACGCAGTATTTT	CASSQGGRITDTQYF
NA	NA	TRBV19	TRBJ1-2	TGTGCCAGTAGTCCCCGGGGGACTAACTATGGCTACACCTTC	CASSPRGTNYGYTF
NA	NA	TRBV11-3	TRBJ2-3	TGTGCCAGCAGCTTAAATAGCGCAGATACGCAGTATTTT	CASSLNSADTQYF